This T cell receptor (beta chain) comes out of a study of blood T cell repertoires in COVID-19. In the study overall: Acute-phase and convalescent COVID-19 samples originated in the United States, Italy and Spain.

The CDR3 covers 12 residues. Germline CDR1 reads SQVTM; CDR2 reads ANQGSEA. V lost 6 bases and J 0 bases, leaving 8 bases between the germline ends. Source study methods: Quantification of nucleated cells was approximated via reference gene primer amplification. Generated by immunoSEQ multiplex PCR, the TCRdb table keeps only in-frame clones and is missing some. Clonal size and the V and J genes are those of that table, whereas D and trimming came from the DNA. This repertoire shows about 240,000 clones, 70% to 90% found once; its top ten account for approximately 3.5%. In terms of age and location, participants ranged from roughly 18 to 95 years and lived in about two dozen US areas. Grouping used clinical history reported by participants in a survey and questionnaire.

This receptor was taken from a woman between 35 and 50 years old with acute COVID-19. The chain carries TRBV29-1 and TRBJ1-1, with D possibly being TRBD1 (5 bases). Material: PBMCs or T cells enriched from blood (not recorded which). CDR3 bases: TGCAGCGTGGGGACTGTGAACACTGAAGCTTTCTTT. Its translation is CSVGTVNTEAFF.